A single T cell receptor (beta chain) is shown here with its context. This specimen belongs to a study of cytomegalovirus exposure and HLA in healthy donors. The data were produced by immunoSEQ multiplex PCR, yet TCRdb's version contains in-frame clones alone and is incomplete. The sample shows about 130,000 clones, just under 90% of them seen only once. This CDR3 comprises 16 residues. Looked up from germline, CDR1 is SGDLS and CDR2 is YYNGEE. The ends lost 4 bases at V and 8 bases at J; junction bases unmatched: 14. The chain recombines TRBV9 with TRBJ2-1, with 8 bases identical to TRBD2. This TCR came from a woman aged 30 to 39 in good health and CMV-seropositive. The sequencing sample was made of PBMCs. The CDR3 nucleotides are TGTGCCAGCAGCATAACCGGGACTAGAGGTTCGGATGAGCAGTTCTTC. Protein sequence: CASSITGTRGSDEQFF.